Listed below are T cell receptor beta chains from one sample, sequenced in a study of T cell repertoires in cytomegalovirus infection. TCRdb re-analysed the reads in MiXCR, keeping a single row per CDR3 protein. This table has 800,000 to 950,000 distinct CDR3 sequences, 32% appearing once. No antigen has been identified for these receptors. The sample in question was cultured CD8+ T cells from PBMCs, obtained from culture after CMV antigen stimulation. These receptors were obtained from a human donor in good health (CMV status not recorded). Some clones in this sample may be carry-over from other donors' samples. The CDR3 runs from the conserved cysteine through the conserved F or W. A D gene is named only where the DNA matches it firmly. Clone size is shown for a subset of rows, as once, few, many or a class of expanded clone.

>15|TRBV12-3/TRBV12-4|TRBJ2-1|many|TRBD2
CASSFSGGIYNEQFF
TGTGCCAGCAGTTTTTCGGGGGGGATTTACAATGAGCAGTTCTTC
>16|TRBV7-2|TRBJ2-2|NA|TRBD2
CASSLWPSGGTGELFF
TGTGCCAGCAGCTTGTGGCCTAGCGGGGGGACCGGGGAGCTGTTTTTT
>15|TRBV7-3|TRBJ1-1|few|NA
CASSLTGGANTEAFF
TGTGCCAGCAGCTTAACCGGGGGGGCGAACACTGAAGCTTTCTTT
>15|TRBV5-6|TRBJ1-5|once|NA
CASSLYVNSNQPQHF
TGTGCCAGCAGCTTGTACGTGAATAGCAATCAGCCCCAGCATTTT
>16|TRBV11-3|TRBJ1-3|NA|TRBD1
CASSGGQGASWNTIYF
TGTGCCAGCAGCGGGGGACAGGGGGCCTCGTGGAACACCATATATTTT
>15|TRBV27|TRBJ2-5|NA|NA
CASSFPSGRGETQYF
TGTGCCAGCAGTTTTCCGTCAGGGCGGGGAGAGACCCAGTACTTC
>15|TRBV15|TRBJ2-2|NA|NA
CATSERSANTGELFF
TGTGCCACCTCGGAGCGGAGCGCGAACACCGGGGAGCTGTTTTTT
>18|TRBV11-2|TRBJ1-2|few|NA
CASSLAPPFQDIWGGYTF
TGTGCCAGCAGCTTAGCCCCTCCTTTTCAAGACATCTGGGGGGGCTACACCTTC
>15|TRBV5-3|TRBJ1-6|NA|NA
CASSSGPDYNSPLHF
TGTGCCAGCAGCTCAGGCCCGGACTATAATTCACCCCTCCACTTT
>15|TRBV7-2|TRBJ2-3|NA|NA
CASSSAGFSTDTQYF
TGTGCCAGCAGCTCGGCGGGATTTAGCACAGATACGCAGTATTTT
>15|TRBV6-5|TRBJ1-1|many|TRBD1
CASSYATGGFTEAFF
TGTGCCAGCAGTTACGCGACAGGGGGCTTCACTGAAGCTTTCTTT
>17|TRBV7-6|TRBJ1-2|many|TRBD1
CASSLYGEGQGLGGYTF
TGTGCCAGCAGCTTATATGGGGAAGGACAGGGGTTGGGAGGCTACACCTTC
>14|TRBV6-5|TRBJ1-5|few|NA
CASSYWVGGEPQHF
TGTGCCAGCAGTTACTGGGTCGGGGGAGAGCCCCAGCATTTT
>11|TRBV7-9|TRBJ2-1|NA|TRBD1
CASSPGQGQFF
TGTGCCAGCAGCCCGGGACAGGGTCAGTTCTTC
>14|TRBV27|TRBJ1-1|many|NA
CASSFGGPNTEAFF
TGTGCCAGCAGTTTTGGGGGCCCCAACACTGAAGCTTTCTTT
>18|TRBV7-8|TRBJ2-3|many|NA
CASIGLAGAPTYTDTQYF
TGTGCCAGCATTGGATTGGCGGGGGCTCCCACTTACACAGATACGCAGTATTTT
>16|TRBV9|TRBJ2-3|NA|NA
CASSVGRESVTDTQYF
TGTGCCAGCAGCGTTGGAAGGGAAAGTGTCACAGATACGCAGTATTTT
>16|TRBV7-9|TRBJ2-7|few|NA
CASSSPRGDSSYEQYF
TGTGCCAGCAGCTCTCCCCGGGGGGACAGCAGCTACGAGCAGTACTTC
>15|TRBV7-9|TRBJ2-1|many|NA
CASSLSGYTNNEQFF
TGTGCCAGCAGCTTAAGCGGCTATACCAACAATGAGCAGTTCTTC
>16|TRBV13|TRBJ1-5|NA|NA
CASSLAETGGRQPQHF
TGTGCCAGCAGCTTAGCGGAGACGGGGGGTAGGCAGCCCCAGCATTTT
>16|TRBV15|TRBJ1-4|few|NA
CATSRDGYQVSEKLFF
TGTGCCACCAGCAGAGATGGGTACCAAGTCAGTGAAAAACTGTTTTTT
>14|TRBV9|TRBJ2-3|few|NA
CASSAYQRADTQYF
TGTGCCAGCAGCGCGTACCAGCGTGCGGATACGCAGTATTTT
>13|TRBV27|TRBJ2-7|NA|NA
CASKQGKGAEQYF
TGTGCCAGCAAGCAGGGGAAAGGCGCCGAGCAGTACTTC
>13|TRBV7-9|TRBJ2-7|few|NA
CASTPTAPYEQYF
TGTGCCAGCACCCCGACTGCCCCCTACGAGCAGTACTTC
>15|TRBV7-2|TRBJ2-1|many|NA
CASSLSTASYNEQFF
TGTGCCAGCAGCTTATCGACAGCCTCCTACAATGAGCAGTTCTTC
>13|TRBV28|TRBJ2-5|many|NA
CASSLEQQETQYF
TGTGCCAGCAGTTTAGAACAACAAGAGACCCAGTACTTC
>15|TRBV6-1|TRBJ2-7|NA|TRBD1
CASSEEDRSYYEQYF
TGTGCCAGCAGTGAAGAGGACAGGTCCTACTACGAGCAGTACTTC
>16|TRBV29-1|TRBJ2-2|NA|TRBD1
CSVAGTGLPNTGELFF
TGCAGCGTTGCCGGGACAGGGCTACCGAACACCGGGGAGCTGTTTTTT
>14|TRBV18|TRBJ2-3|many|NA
CASSPAGWTDTQYF
TGTGCCAGCTCACCGGCTGGGTGGACAGATACGCAGTATTTT
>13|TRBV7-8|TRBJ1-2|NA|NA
CASSFGPAGGYTF
TGTGCCAGCAGCTTCGGGCCGGCGGGTGGCTACACCTTC
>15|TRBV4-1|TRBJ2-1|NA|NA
CASSQDPGAYNEQFF
TGCGCCAGCAGCCAAGACCCAGGGGCCTACAATGAGCAGTTCTTC
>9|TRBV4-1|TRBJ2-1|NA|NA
CASSHEQFF
TGTGCCAGCAGCCATGAGCAGTTCTTC
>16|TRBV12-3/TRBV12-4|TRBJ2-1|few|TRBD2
CASSLLALAGFYEQFF
TGTGCCAGCAGTTTATTGGCACTAGCGGGGTTCTATGAGCAGTTCTTC
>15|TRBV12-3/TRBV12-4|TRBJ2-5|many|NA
CASSLSRGAKETQYF
TGTGCCAGCAGTTTATCGCGGGGAGCCAAAGAGACCCAGTACTTC
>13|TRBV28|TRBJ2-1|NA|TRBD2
CASSILAGGWEFF
TGTGCCAGCAGTATCCTAGCGGGGGGCTGGGAGTTCTTC
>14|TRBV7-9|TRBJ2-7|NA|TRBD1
CASSRDRESYEQYF
TGTGCCAGCAGCCGGGACAGGGAGTCCTACGAGCAGTACTTC
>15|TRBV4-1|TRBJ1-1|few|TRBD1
CASSQGTGVATEAFF
TGCGCCAGCAGCCAGGGTACAGGGGTTGCTACTGAAGCTTTCTTT
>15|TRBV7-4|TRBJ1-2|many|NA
CASSEDREGFYGYTF
TGTGCCAGCAGCGAAGACCGGGAGGGGTTCTATGGCTACACCTTC